This is a list of T cell receptor beta chains from one sample in a study of cytomegalovirus exposure and HLA in healthy donors. Generated by immunoSEQ multiplex PCR, the TCRdb table keeps only in-frame clones and is missing some. Of 130,000 to 150,000 clones listed, 65% to 85% are singletons. Sequenced material: PBMCs. These TCRs come from a woman aged 40 to 50 in good health and CMV-seropositive. Each CDR3 is given with its conserved first and last residue. D genes are given only for firm matches. Clone size appears in some rows only: once, few, many, or a class for an expanded clone.

few	TRBV15	TRBD2	TRBJ2-2	CATSRDRSGGAGELFF	TGTGCCACCAGCAGAGATCGGAGCGGGGGGGCCGGGGAGCTGTTTTTT
NA	TRBV7-2	TRBD2	TRBJ2-1	CASSFASGGNEQFF	TGTGCCAGCAGCTTCGCTAGCGGGGGCAATGAGCAGTTCTTC
NA	TRBV10-3	TRBD1	TRBJ1-2	CAIPRRQGAGGSNYGYTF	TGTGCCATCCCACGCCGACAGGGGGCAGGGGGTTCTAACTATGGCTACACCTTC
NA	TRBV10-3	TRBD1	TRBJ1-1	CAISEGAGGNTEAFF	TGTGCCATCAGTGAAGGAGCAGGGGGGAACACTGAAGCTTTCTTT
NA	TRBV28	NA	TRBJ2-7	CASSFAGFSYEQYF	TGTGCCAGCAGTTTTGCAGGGTTCTCCTACGAGCAGTACTTC
NA	TRBV28	TRBD1	TRBJ1-2	CASKEGAVGYTF	TGTGCCAGCAAAGAGGGGGCTGTTGGCTACACCTTC
NA	TRBV7-2	TRBD2	TRBJ2-1	CASSRRLGLAGGVNNEQFF	TGTGCCAGCAGCCGACGACTGGGACTAGCGGGGGGGGTTAACAATGAGCAGTTCTTC
NA	TRBV28	NA	TRBJ2-1	CASTVIPYNEQFF	TGTGCCAGCACGGTTATACCCTACAATGAGCAGTTCTTC
NA	TRBV2	TRBD2	TRBJ2-1	CASSEWAGGPYEQFF	TGTGCCAGCAGTGAATGGGCGGGGGGGCCCTATGAGCAGTTCTTC
NA	TRBV7-9	TRBD1	TRBJ2-7	CSSSLGGQAFDEQYF	TGTTCCAGCAGCTTAGGGGGACAGGCTTTCGACGAGCAGTACTTC
once	TRBV10-3	TRBD2	TRBJ2-5	CAISESSLGRGAYQETQYF	TGTGCCATCAGTGAGTCGAGTCTGGGGCGGGGGGCGTACCAAGAGACCCAGTACTTC
NA	TRBV30	NA	TRBJ1-3	CAWTTGVGNTIYF	TGTGCCTGGACCACAGGAGTTGGAAACACCATATATTTT
NA	TRBV10-3	NA	TRBJ2-7	CAISESKGMSSYEQYF	TGTGCCATCAGTGAGTCAAAGGGGATGAGCTCCTACGAGCAGTACTTC
NA	TRBV7-9	NA	TRBJ1-2	CASSSARGSGGYTF	TGTGCCAGCAGCTCCGCCCGGGGATCGGGGGGCTACACCTTC
NA	TRBV19	NA	TRBJ1-1	CASSKTVGAEAFF	TGTGCCAGTAGTAAGACAGTTGGCGCTGAAGCTTTCTTT
NA	TRBV1	NA	TRBJ2-2	CTSSHASWTGELFF	TGCACCAGCAGCCACGCTAGTTGGACCGGGGAGCTGTTTTTT
NA	TRBV6-5	NA	TRBJ2-2	CASSYARYTGELFF	TGTGCCAGCAGTTACGCGCGGTACACCGGGGAGCTGTTTTTT
NA	TRBV30	NA	TRBJ1-5	CAWRAQGTYTDQPQHF	TGTGCCTGGAGAGCACAGGGAACCTACACCGATCAGCCCCAGCATTTT
NA	TRBV19	TRBD1	TRBJ1-2	CATYRQGSNYGYTF	TGTGCCACCTACAGACAGGGGTCTAACTATGGCTACACCTTC
NA	TRBV6-1	TRBD1	TRBJ1-2	CASTVGQALYGYTF	TGTGCCAGCACCGTAGGACAGGCCCTCTATGGCTACACCTTC
NA	TRBV4-1	NA	TRBJ1-2	CASSQDQGTNYGYTF	TGCGCCAGCAGCCAAGATCAGGGGACTAACTATGGCTACACCTTC
NA	TRBV5-4	NA	TRBJ2-7	CASSLKGGKLSYEQYF	TGTGCCAGCAGCTTGAAGGGCGGGAAACTCTCCTACGAGCAGTACTTC
NA	TRBV10-1	TRBD2	TRBJ2-2	CASSAPSGGADVGELFF	TGCGCCAGCAGTGCTCCTAGCGGGGGGGCCGATGTCGGGGAGCTGTTTTTT
NA	TRBV6-5	TRBD2	TRBJ2-1	CACRSGGVYNEQFF	TGTGCCTGTCGGAGCGGGGGGGTATACAATGAGCAGTTCTTC
once	TRBV30	NA	TRBJ1-2	CASSERLLYGYTF	TGTGCGTCGAGTGAACGACTGCTCTATGGCTACACCTTC
NA	TRBV5-6	NA	TRBJ1-2	CASSVQGGYGYTF	TGTGCCAGCAGCGTACAGGGTGGCTATGGCTACACCTTC
few	TRBV6-6	NA	TRBJ1-2	CASLALGSYGYTF	TGTGCCAGCCTTGCCCTCGGGAGCTATGGCTACACCTTC
few	TRBV6-1	TRBD1	TRBJ1-3	CASSDDRGSGNTIYF	TGTGCCAGCAGTGATGACAGGGGGAGCGGAAACACCATATATTTT
few	TRBV19	NA	TRBJ2-7	CASSPGSYEQYF	TGTGCCAGTAGTCCGGGCTCCTACGAGCAGTACTTC
NA	TRBV7-3	TRBD2	TRBJ2-5	CASSRTGAGTQETQYF	TGTGCCAGCAGCCGAACGGGAGCGGGAACCCAAGAGACCCAGTACTTC
NA	TRBV6-1	NA	TRBJ1-1	CASSALSKAFF	TGTGCCAGCAGCGCCCTTTCCAAAGCCTTCTTT
NA	TRBV5-4	NA	TRBJ2-1	CASSLSQNNEQFF	TGTGCCAGCAGCTTGTCTCAGAACAATGAGCAGTTCTTC
NA	TRBV13	NA	TRBJ2-1	CASSPRGSSYNEQFF	TGTGCCAGCAGCCCTAGGGGCTCTTCCTACAATGAGCAGTTCTTC
NA	TRBV7-2	TRBD2	TRBJ2-5	CASSLQRGEETQYF	TGTGCCAGCAGCTTACAGCGGGGGGAAGAGACCCAGTACTTC
NA	TRBV4-2	NA	TRBJ1-3	CASSQERRLESSGNTIYF	TGTGCCAGCAGCCAAGAGCGGCGCCTTGAATCCTCTGGAAACACCATATATTTT
NA	TRBV5-1	TRBD2	TRBJ2-1	CASSLAGSGGTDEQFF	TGCGCCAGCAGCTTGGCCGGGAGCGGGGGGACGGATGAGCAGTTCTTC
few	TRBV10-3	NA	TRBJ1-4	CAIRNAGDNEKLFF	TGTGCCATCAGGAACGCAGGGGATAATGAAAAACTGTTTTTT
NA	TRBV10-3	NA	TRBJ2-7	CAISERGNNEQYF	TGTGCCATCAGTGAGAGGGGTAACAACGAGCAGTACTTC
few	TRBV6-5	NA	TRBJ1-1	CASSYSFWTQNTEAFF	TGTGCCAGCAGTTACTCCTTCTGGACTCAGAACACTGAAGCTTTCTTT
few	TRBV6-1	NA	TRBJ1-2	CASSEDGRGRWGYTF	TGTGCCAGCAGTGAAGACGGCAGGGGTAGGTGGGGCTACACCTTC
NA	TRBV7-3	TRBD1	TRBJ2-7	CASSDPGQGTYEQYF	TGTGCCAGCAGCGATCCGGGACAGGGGACCTACGAGCAGTACTTC
NA	TRBV10-1	TRBD2	TRBJ2-7	CATRPSGGAPEQYF	TGCGCCACCCGGCCTAGCGGGGGGGCTCCCGAGCAGTACTTC